This is a list of T cell receptor beta chains from one sample in a study of Ad26.COV2.S vaccination and SARS-CoV-2 variants. Assay: immunoSEQ multiplex PCR; the TCRdb copy retains only in-frame clones and omits some. The sample holds about 680,000 clones; roughly nine tenths are singletons and the top ten take approximately 1.5%. Here the sequenced sample was peripheral blood, taken in a trial of Ad26.COV2.S vaccine versus placebo. Receptors originate from a person aged 18-65 years who received the Ad26.COV2.S COVID-19 vaccine or a placebo. Both conserved end residues are part of each CDR3. D genes are given only for firm matches. Rows give clone size only sometimes, using once, few, many, or a class for an expanded clone.

j_call: TRBJ2-1
d_call: TRBD1
v_call: TRBV25-1
clone_size: .
cdr3_aa: CASISDRANEQFF
cdr3_nt: TGTGCCAGCATCTCGGACAGGGCCAATGAGCAGTTCTTC

j_call: TRBJ1-1
d_call: .
v_call: TRBV29-1
clone_size: few
cdr3_aa: CSATRGRENTEAFF
cdr3_nt: TGCAGCGCCACCCGTGGCAGGGAGAACACTGAAGCTTTCTTT

j_call: TRBJ2-1
d_call: TRBD2
v_call: TRBV19
clone_size: .
cdr3_aa: CASSTPIAGGRAEQFF
cdr3_nt: TGTGCCAGTAGTACCCCTATAGCGGGAGGTAGGGCTGAGCAGTTCTTC

j_call: TRBJ1-5
d_call: .
v_call: TRBV7-2
clone_size: .
cdr3_aa: CASSLEGGTAKHF
cdr3_nt: TGTGCCAGCAGCTTAGAAGGAGGGACCGCGAAGCATTTT

j_call: TRBJ2-7
d_call: .
v_call: TRBV6-1
clone_size: .
cdr3_aa: CASSEQVFSYEQYF
cdr3_nt: TGTGCCAGCAGTGAACAGGTGTTCTCCTACGAGCAGTACTTC

j_call: TRBJ2-2
d_call: .
v_call: TRBV19
clone_size: .
cdr3_aa: CASNLGVPTGELFF
cdr3_nt: TGTGCCAGTAACCTAGGGGTTCCCACCGGGGAGCTGTTTTTT

j_call: TRBJ2-1
d_call: .
v_call: TRBV28
clone_size: .
cdr3_aa: CASSVRNEQFF
cdr3_nt: TGTGCCAGCAGTGTAAGGAATGAGCAGTTCTTC

j_call: TRBJ2-7
d_call: .
v_call: TRBV6-2/TRBV6-3
clone_size: .
cdr3_aa: CASSTYYGVSYEQYF
cdr3_nt: TGTGCCAGCAGTACCTACTACGGCGTGTCCTACGAGCAGTACTTC

j_call: TRBJ2-3
d_call: TRBD2
v_call: TRBV4-2
clone_size: .
cdr3_aa: CASRKRSGMGDTQYF
cdr3_nt: TGTGCCAGCAGAAAGAGGAGCGGGATGGGAGATACGCAGTATTTT

j_call: TRBJ2-1
d_call: .
v_call: TRBV4-3
clone_size: .
cdr3_aa: CASSHHLQGDEQFF
cdr3_nt: TGCGCCAGCAGCCACCATTTACAGGGTGATGAGCAGTTCTTC

j_call: TRBJ2-3
d_call: TRBD2
v_call: TRBV6-6
clone_size: .
cdr3_aa: CASKHGGALDTQYF
cdr3_nt: TGTGCCAGCAAGCACGGGGGGGCCCTGGATACGCAGTATTTT

j_call: TRBJ1-4
d_call: .
v_call: TRBV5-1
clone_size: .
cdr3_aa: CASSPRQAASEKLFF
cdr3_nt: TGCGCCAGCAGCCCCAGACAGGCCGCCAGTGAAAAACTGTTTTTT

j_call: TRBJ1-6
d_call: TRBD1
v_call: TRBV9
clone_size: .
cdr3_aa: CASSVEPTGAPLHF
cdr3_nt: TGTGCCAGCAGCGTTGAACCGACAGGGGCGCCCCTCCACTTT

j_call: TRBJ1-2
d_call: TRBD1
v_call: TRBV9
clone_size: .
cdr3_aa: CASNGQANYGYTF
cdr3_nt: TGTGCCAGCAACGGACAGGCGAACTATGGCTACACCTTC

j_call: TRBJ2-1
d_call: TRBD2
v_call: TRBV7-2
clone_size: .
cdr3_aa: CASSLVSGDNEQFF
cdr3_nt: TGTGCCAGCAGCTTAGTGAGCGGGGACAATGAGCAGTTCTTC

j_call: TRBJ2-2
d_call: TRBD2
v_call: TRBV7-9
clone_size: .
cdr3_aa: CASSPTSGGNTGELFF
cdr3_nt: TGTGCCAGCAGTCCGACTAGCGGGGGGAACACCGGGGAGCTGTTTTTT

j_call: TRBJ2-1
d_call: .
v_call: TRBV9
clone_size: .
cdr3_aa: CASSAYLQGGSSYNEQFF
cdr3_nt: TGTGCCAGCAGCGCTTACCTACAGGGTGGGAGCTCCTACAATGAGCAGTTCTTC

j_call: TRBJ1-1
d_call: .
v_call: TRBV4-2
clone_size: .
cdr3_aa: CASSQVGGGREAFF
cdr3_nt: TGTGCCAGCAGCCAAGTAGGGGGGGGCCGAGAAGCTTTCTTT

j_call: TRBJ2-7
d_call: .
v_call: TRBV25-1
clone_size: .
cdr3_aa: CASSETGSDEQYF
cdr3_nt: TGTGCCAGCAGTGAAACTGGCAGCGACGAGCAGTACTTC

j_call: TRBJ1-3
d_call: TRBD1
v_call: TRBV4-1
clone_size: .
cdr3_aa: CASSHPQGEAGNTIYF
cdr3_nt: TGCGCCAGCAGCCACCCTCAGGGGGAGGCTGGAAACACCATATATTTT

j_call: TRBJ2-7
d_call: .
v_call: TRBV2
clone_size: few
cdr3_aa: CASSDWGYSYEQYF
cdr3_nt: TGTGCCAGCAGTGACTGGGGGTACTCCTACGAGCAGTACTTC

j_call: TRBJ1-1
d_call: TRBD1
v_call: TRBV3-1/TRBV3-2
clone_size: once
cdr3_aa: CASRDRDYTEAFF
cdr3_nt: TGTGCCAGCAGAGACAGGGACTACACTGAAGCTTTCTTT

j_call: TRBJ2-3
d_call: .
v_call: TRBV12-3/TRBV12-4
clone_size: .
cdr3_aa: CASSFGFTDTQYF
cdr3_nt: TGTGCCAGCAGTTTTGGGTTCACAGATACGCAGTATTTT

j_call: TRBJ2-5
d_call: .
v_call: TRBV5-6
clone_size: once
cdr3_aa: CASNSGEEETQYF
cdr3_nt: TGTGCCAGCAACTCCGGGGAGGAAGAGACCCAGTACTTC

j_call: TRBJ2-7
d_call: TRBD2
v_call: TRBV19
clone_size: .
cdr3_aa: CASSIAFGAGGSYEQYF
cdr3_nt: TGTGCCAGTAGTATAGCCTTCGGAGCGGGGGGTTCCTACGAGCAGTACTTC

j_call: TRBJ2-7
d_call: .
v_call: TRBV19
clone_size: .
cdr3_aa: CASRDGVNYEQYF
cdr3_nt: TGTGCCAGTAGGGACGGGGTGAACTACGAGCAGTACTTC

j_call: TRBJ2-1
d_call: .
v_call: TRBV7-9
clone_size: .
cdr3_aa: CASSLGWDGTYNEQFF
cdr3_nt: TGTGCCAGCAGCTTAGGTTGGGACGGGACCTACAATGAGCAGTTCTTC

j_call: TRBJ2-2
d_call: TRBD2
v_call: TRBV3-1/TRBV3-2
clone_size: .
cdr3_aa: CASSLAGGTGELFF
cdr3_nt: TGTGCCAGCAGCTTAGCGGGGGGAACCGGGGAGCTGTTTTTT

j_call: TRBJ2-7
d_call: .
v_call: TRBV6-2/TRBV6-3
clone_size: .
cdr3_aa: CASSYSIGRGSTSYEQYF
cdr3_nt: TGTGCCAGCAGTTACTCGATCGGAAGAGGCAGCACTTCCTACGAGCAGTACTTC

j_call: TRBJ2-5
d_call: .
v_call: TRBV20-1
clone_size: .
cdr3_aa: CSAKDLETQYF
cdr3_nt: TGCAGTGCTAAAGACCTGGAGACCCAGTACTTC

j_call: TRBJ2-4
d_call: .
v_call: TRBV7-9
clone_size: .
cdr3_aa: CASSQDSIAKNIQYF
cdr3_nt: TGTGCCAGCAGCCAGGACAGCATAGCCAAAAACATTCAGTACTTC

j_call: TRBJ1-2
d_call: .
v_call: TRBV11-2
clone_size: .
cdr3_aa: CASSLVPGYGYTF
cdr3_nt: TGTGCCAGCAGCTTAGTGCCAGGCTATGGCTACACCTTC

j_call: TRBJ1-1
d_call: .
v_call: TRBV27
clone_size: .
cdr3_aa: CASSFRGSGDTTEAFF
cdr3_nt: TGTGCCAGCAGTTTTAGAGGAAGCGGGGACACCACTGAAGCTTTCTTT

j_call: TRBJ2-1
d_call: TRBD1
v_call: TRBV7-2
clone_size: .
cdr3_aa: CASSFRPGQFSNEQFF
cdr3_nt: TGTGCCAGCAGCTTTCGTCCGGGACAGTTTTCCAATGAGCAGTTCTTC

j_call: TRBJ2-2
d_call: TRBD2
v_call: TRBV24-1
clone_size: .
cdr3_aa: CAARTSGTGELFF
cdr3_nt: TGTGCCGCTCGGACTAGCGGGACCGGGGAGCTGTTTTTT

j_call: TRBJ1-5
d_call: TRBD1
v_call: TRBV30
clone_size: .
cdr3_aa: CAWSLTGIPSNQPQHF
cdr3_nt: TGTGCCTGGAGTTTGACAGGGATTCCTAGCAATCAGCCCCAGCATTTT

j_call: TRBJ1-1
d_call: .
v_call: TRBV7-9
clone_size: .
cdr3_aa: CASSFSASNTEAFF
cdr3_nt: TGTGCCAGCAGCTTTAGTGCTTCGAACACTGAAGCTTTCTTT

j_call: TRBJ2-1
d_call: TRBD1
v_call: TRBV6-1
clone_size: .
cdr3_aa: CASSDPGTGPYNEQFF
cdr3_nt: TGTGCCAGCAGTGATCCCGGGACAGGGCCCTACAATGAGCAGTTCTTC

j_call: TRBJ1-5
d_call: .
v_call: TRBV7-2
clone_size: .
cdr3_aa: CASSPWDAVHQPQHF
cdr3_nt: TGTGCCAGCAGCCCCTGGGACGCCGTTCATCAGCCCCAGCATTTT

j_call: TRBJ1-1
d_call: .
v_call: TRBV3-1/TRBV3-2
clone_size: .
cdr3_aa: CASSQVNEAAEAFF
cdr3_nt: TGTGCCAGCAGCCAGGTAAACGAGGCGGCTGAAGCTTTCTTT

j_call: TRBJ2-7
d_call: .
v_call: TRBV7-8
clone_size: .
cdr3_aa: CASSLGRISYEQYF
cdr3_nt: TGTGCCAGCAGCTTAGGGCGGATCTCCTACGAGCAGTACTTC

j_call: TRBJ2-5
d_call: .
v_call: TRBV27
clone_size: .
cdr3_aa: CASSSGLGRETQYF
cdr3_nt: TGTGCCAGCAGTTCGGGACTGGGCAGAGAGACCCAGTACTTC

j_call: TRBJ2-2
d_call: .
v_call: TRBV4-2
clone_size: .
cdr3_aa: CASSQDSQPSAGELFF
cdr3_nt: TGTGCCAGCAGCCAAGACAGCCAGCCAAGCGCCGGGGAGCTGTTTTTT

j_call: TRBJ2-1
d_call: TRBD2
v_call: TRBV9
clone_size: once
cdr3_aa: CASSGTNFYNEQFF
cdr3_nt: TGTGCCAGCAGTGGGACTAATTTTTACAATGAGCAGTTCTTC

j_call: TRBJ2-5
d_call: TRBD1
v_call: TRBV7-2
clone_size: .
cdr3_aa: CASSLVGGAGQETQYF
cdr3_nt: TGTGCCAGCAGCTTAGTAGGGGGCGCTGGTCAAGAGACCCAGTACTTC

j_call: TRBJ1-4
d_call: .
v_call: TRBV30
clone_size: .
cdr3_aa: CAWRRNPTNEKLFF
cdr3_nt: TGTGCCTGGCGCCGAAATCCAACTAATGAAAAACTGTTTTTT

j_call: TRBJ2-2
d_call: .
v_call: TRBV15
clone_size: .
cdr3_aa: CATSSRGAELFF
cdr3_nt: TGTGCCACCAGCAGTCGCGGGGCCGAGCTGTTTTTT

j_call: TRBJ1-5
d_call: TRBD1
v_call: TRBV18
clone_size: .
cdr3_aa: CASSETGGRYQPQHF
cdr3_nt: TGTGCCAGCTCTGAGACAGGGGGCCGATATCAGCCCCAGCATTTT

j_call: TRBJ1-1
d_call: .
v_call: TRBV11-3
clone_size: .
cdr3_aa: CASSDRNTEAFF
cdr3_nt: TGTGCCAGCAGCGATCGGAACACTGAAGCTTTCTTT